The next 19 T cell receptor beta chains were all read from a single sample in a study of blood T cell repertoires in COVID-19. Method: immunoSEQ multiplex PCR; TCRdb's copy keeps in-frame clones and lacks some. This table holds around 100,000 clones, 80% to 90% found once. Sequences were obtained from peripheral blood. Every receptor here comes from a woman aged 80 or over with acute or convalescent COVID-19.

This clone was seen once. The rearrangement links TRBV18 to TRBJ1-2; TRBD1 might be the D (6 bases). CDR3 length: 15 residues. The germline V gene encodes CDR1 KGHSH and CDR2 LQKENI. Trimming left V 3 bases short and J 4 bases short, with 15 bases between. The CDR3 here is CASSPNSGGGYGYTF. The CDR3 DNA reads as TGTGCCAGCTCACCGAATTCTGGGGGCGGCTATGGCTACACCTTC.

V usage is TRBV30 and J usage is TRBJ2-7; possible D gene TRBD1, 5 bases. Germline-derived CDR1 and CDR2 are GTSNPN and SVGIG (reference sequence). Deletions cut 1 base from V and 5 bases from J, with 15 bases between. The CDR3 spans 14 residues. For the CDR3, the DNA is TGTGCCTGGAGTGGTGGGCAGGGTATGGACGAGCAGTACTTC. Translation: CAWSGGQGMDEQYF.

The gene calls are TRBV4-1 and TRBJ2-1; D is perhaps TRBD2 (6 bases). The germline V gene encodes CDR1 MGHRA and CDR2 YSYEKL. The CDR3 has 15 amino acids. Deletions cut 4 bases from V and 0 bases from J, with 10 bases between. The CDR3 nucleotides read TGCGCCAGCAGCCGGGACTTTAGCTCCTACAATGAGCAGTTCTTC. As protein: CASSRDFSSYNEQFF.

The chain employs TRBV27 and TRBJ1-4; 8 bases align to TRBD1. Germline V CDR1 and CDR2: MNHEY, SMNVEV (reference sequence). The CDR3 sequence is 16 residues long. Trimming took 4 bases from V and 4 from J; bases not matched to a gene: 8. The CDR3 nucleotides read TGTGCCAGCAGTTCCTCACAGGGGGTCCATAATGAAAAACTGTTTTTT. The encoded protein is CASSSSQGVHNEKLFF.

The chain is built from TRBV19 and TRBJ2-1, with a possible D match to TRBD2 (5 bases). The germline V gene has CDR1 LNHDA and CDR2 SQIVND (reference sequence). V was cut by 5 bases and J by 7 bases, with 18 bases left in between. The length of the CDR3 is 15 residues. In DNA, the CDR3 is TGTGCCAGTAGTCCGGACTGGAAAAGTCGTAATGAGCAGTTCTTC. Amino acid sequence: CASSPDWKSRNEQFF.

The genes are TRBV7-8 and TRBJ1-2; 9 positions match TRBD1. There are 15 residues in the CDR3. In germline, CDR1 is SGHVS, CDR2 FQNEAQ. V dropped 5 bases and J dropped 8; count of bases not matched to a gene: 12. The CDR3 sequence is CASSQSGTGYWGYTF. DNA of the CDR3: TGTGCCAGCAGCCAATCCGGGACAGGGTATTGGGGCTACACCTTC.

The V and J genes are TRBV5-1 and TRBJ2-1; 9 bases match TRBD1. This CDR3 is 15 amino acids long. J was trimmed by 5 bases and V by 3 bases; bases with no gene match: 6. Germline CDR1 is SGHRS and CDR2 is YFSETQ. This CDR3 is CASSSGQGGHNEQFF. For the CDR3, the DNA is TGCGCCAGCAGCTCGGGACAGGGCGGGCACAATGAGCAGTTCTTC.

The V and J genes are TRBV6-5 and TRBJ2-6, with D possibly TRBD1 on 5 matching bases. CDR1 and CDR2 (germline): MNHEY, SVGAGI. V lost 2 bases and J 3 bases, leaving 8 bases between the germline ends. The CDR3 is 15 amino acids. The CDR3 DNA reads TGTGCCAGCAGTTACCGCAGGGTTGGGGCCAACGTCCTGACTTTC. Its translation: CASSYRRVGANVLTF.

The J gene is TRBJ2-7, the V gene TRBV28; D perhaps matches TRBD1 (5 bases). Per germline, CDR1 MDHEN and CDR2 SYDVKM. V was clipped by 6 bases and J by 0 bases, with 15 bases between them. This CDR3 spans 15 amino acids. The CDR3 spells CASSPYTRDSYEQYF. The CDR3 coding sequence is TGTGCCAGCAGCCCATACACCAGGGACTCCTACGAGCAGTACTTC.

J is TRBJ1-2 and V is TRBV5-6; 8 bases agree with TRBD1. The CDR3 contains 13 residues. Looked up from germline, CDR1 is SGHDT and CDR2 is YYEEEE. V was pared by 4 bases and J by 4 bases, with 3 bases of the junction left unmatched. CDR3 in amino acids: CASSPDRGYGYTF. CDR3 sequence (DNA): TGTGCCAGCAGCCCCGACAGGGGCTATGGCTACACCTTC.

This chain joins TRBV7-2 and TRBJ2-1; D is undetermined. The length of the CDR3 is 13 residues. V was pared by 2 bases and J by 4 bases, with 6 bases between. In germline, CDR1 is SGHTA, CDR2 FQGNSA. CDR3: CASSLTPYNEQFF. CDR3 DNA sequence: TGTGCCAGCAGCTTAACACCTTACAATGAGCAGTTCTTC.

The chain joins TRBV10-3 to TRBJ2-5; tentatively, D is TRBD1 (5 bases). With 6 bases removed from V and 3 bases from J, the gap between germline ends came to 14 bases. Per the germline V gene, CDR1 is ENHRY and CDR2 is SYGVKD. CDR3 size: 14 residues. CDR3 sequence reads: CAISKQESKETQYF. The DNA of the CDR3 is TGTGCCATCAGCAAACAGGAATCAAAAGAGACCCAGTACTTC.

V and J are TRBV6-5 and TRBJ2-7; 10 bases match TRBD2. CDR3 length equals 15 residues. The germline V gene has CDR1 MNHEY and CDR2 SVGAGI. The V gene end was trimmed by 6 bases and the J gene end by 2 bases; junction bases not matched to a gene: 7. CDR3 nucleotides: TGTGCCAGCAGGAGGACTAGCGGCGACGCCTACGAGCAGTACTTC. As protein: CASRRTSGDAYEQYF.

The CDR3 here is CASSFPPWTGRYQPQHF. The CDR3 DNA follows: TGTGCCAGCAGTTTCCCCCCCTGGACAGGGAGGTATCAGCCCCAGCATTTT. This chain links TRBV2 with TRBJ1-5, with 8 bases identical to TRBD1. This CDR3 is built from 17 residues. The germline gives CDR1 SNHLY, CDR2 FYNNEI. With V trimmed by 5 bases and J by 5 bases, 14 bases remained unmatched.

This sequence joins TRBV10-3 and TRBJ2-3; 8 bases are shared with TRBD1. J lost 2 bases, V lost 5 bases, and 6 bases had no gene match. The CDR3 spans 15 residues. Germline V CDR1 and CDR2: ENHRY, SYGVKD. DNA of the CDR3: TGTGCCATCAGTACCGGACAGGGCGTCACAGATACGCAGTATTTT. It is translated as CAISTGQGVTDTQYF.

V gene TRBV19 combines with J gene TRBJ1-1; 8 bases map to TRBD1. Germline loops: CDR1 LNHDA, CDR2 SQIVND (reference sequence). V was clipped by 1 base and J by 1 base; unmatched bases: 11. The CDR3 covers 18 residues. The CDR3 region has the DNA TGTGCCAGTAGTATAGCCGCGGGGACAGGTCTTGAGAACACTGAAGCTTTCTTT. It is translated as CASSIAAGTGLENTEAFF.

V usage is TRBV5-4 and J usage is TRBJ2-3; 9 bases line up with TRBD2. The CDR3 is made up of 15 amino acids. Germline trimming cut 1 base from V and 1 base from J; bases unmatched to any gene: 1. Germline V gene data show CDR1 as SGHNT and CDR2 as YYREEE (reference sequence). In nucleotides, the CDR3 is TGTGCCAGCAGCTTGAGGACTAGCGGCACAGATACGCAGTATTTT. It codes for CASSLRTSGTDTQYF.

The chain couples TRBV9 to TRBJ1-2, with a weak D call TRBD1 (6 bases). The ends were cut back, 4 bases at V and 8 bases at J, with 18 bases in the middle. Germline V lookup: CDR1 SGDLS, CDR2 YYNGEE. This CDR3 is 14 amino acids long. The CDR3 DNA is TGTGCCAGCAGCACCACCGGGACAAGCCCCGGCTACACCTTC. This codes for CASSTTGTSPGYTF.

This clone was recorded once. DNA of the CDR3: TGTGCCAGCAGCGTAGGAGGGCCAGGGGTTGAAGCTTTCTTT. Amino acid sequence: CASSVGGPGVEAFF. This chain uses TRBV9 with TRBJ1-1, with D perhaps matching TRBD1 (6 bases). Germline V CDR1 and CDR2: SGDLS, YYNGEE. Trimming removed 0 bases from V and 7 bases from J, with 13 bases in between. CDR3 length: 14 amino acids. The entire variable domain, with the rest obtained from reference TRBV9 and TRBJ1-1, is as follows: DSGVTQTPKHLITATGQRVTLRCSPRSGDLSVYWYQQSLDQGLQFLIQYYNGEERAKGNILERFSAQQFPDLHSELNLSSLELGDSALYFCASSVGGPGVEAFFGQGTRLTVV.